The sequence of this TCR beta chain was determined in a study of blood T cell repertoires in COVID-19 (dated by TCRdb to the early 2020s). With regard to the full study: The collaborator samples originated in the United States, Italy and Spain and spanned the acute and convalescent phases of COVID-19. The repertoires were released in a freely available public database intended as a resource for research on the immune response to SARS-CoV-2. Deeply sampled blood TCRbeta repertoires from subjects exposed to, actively infected with, or recovered from COVID-19 were included in the dataset. The prospective study material was composed of cDNA or gDNA derived from T cells, B-cell-depleted T cells, or PBMCs. HLA class I and class II types, where available, came from metadata supplied by the sample provider rather than from assay-based typing. Samples were obtained from the ongoing ImmuneRACE study (first 160 participants) and from over 1,000 subjects provided by 6 global collaborators. Nearly every sample came with metadata listing a de-identified subject ID, COVID-19 status, age in years and sex. Study-level results and caveats: Clinical and demographic metadata were provided uncurated, with the amount varying by source and participant.

For this clone: Its antigen specificity is not known. No per-base quality is available; no much larger clone lies one base away.

The CDR3 measures 17 amino acids from cysteine to phenylalanine. Of the read, only the CDR3 DNA is kept; its 51 bases are in frame from base 1. V and J are trimmed by 0 bases and 0 bases, and the gene matches miss 7 bases of the junction. CDR1 and CDR2 were assigned from the germline V gene as LGHNA and YNFKEQ. TCRbeta CDR3 regions were amplified from genomic DNA by means of the immunoSEQ Assay, a bias-controlled multiplex PCR. In the paper's pipeline: Within the assay, amplification of reference gene primers was used to estimate how many nucleated cells each sample contained. Sequence reads were collapsed and filtered to measure the absolute abundance of every unique TCRbeta CDR3 rearrangement. For each sample, productive Simpson clonality was calculated by taking the square root of Simpson's diversity index across productive rearrangements. This is the immuneACCESS table as TCRdb keeps it, with only in-frame sequences that have V and J called. A part of the clones is gone; compared with another copy, unresolved V genes explain less than half, and the rest is unexplained. D and trimming were read from the DNA, whereas the V and J calls and clone size are those reported in that table. In all, the sample holds approximately 180,000 clones, and 81% of those were seen once. The ten largest clones take up 9% to 15% of the sample.

One collaborating source in Seattle enrolled patients during active infection and followed them longitudinally through the course of disease. Each collaborating institution followed its own protocols to collect whole blood in K2EDTA tubes. Collaborator samples were shipped for TCRbeta analysis as frozen whole blood, isolated PBMCs, or DNA extracted from either sample type. The receptor's source is a woman aged 80 or over with COVID-19, enrolled during active disease. The chain was built from TRBV4-2 and TRBJ1-1; 7 bases in between match TRBD1. The sample consisted of peripheral blood. Here the CDR3 is given as CASSQDGTVNMNTEAFF. The DNA sequence reads TGTGCCAGCAGCCAAGATGGGACAGTAAATATGAACACTGAAGCTTTCTTT.